The T cell receptor beta chain under discussion was sequenced for a study of cytomegalovirus exposure and HLA in healthy donors. Germline V CDR1 and CDR2: MGHRA, YSYEKL. This CDR3 is 15 amino acids long. V lost 4 bases to trimming and J lost 5 bases; unmatched junction nucleotides: 7. On this clone: Its antigen is currently unknown.

Vbeta (60) and Jbeta (13) primers were used in the PCR. Original data processing: Later analysis identified some 88 million unique TCR beta chains, 9 million to 12 million shared. Repertoires were generated with immunoSEQ multiplex PCR, while TCRdb's copy carries only in-frame clones and drops some. That table supplies the V and J calls and clone size; D and trimming were determined from the DNA. The sample has about 89,000 clones, approximately 77% seen once. Study-level findings and limits: In vitro assays verified that three CMV-associated chains recognized CMV antigens specifically. Earlier analysis looked at TCR beta V segments, and most were productive about 90% or about 30% of the time. Roughly uniform depth of sequencing across donors was assumed in presence/absence analyses.

The receptor's source is a man younger than 45 in good health and CMV-seronegative. This rearrangement joins TRBV4-1 to TRBJ2-4; 8 bases are shared with TRBD1. Source material: PBMCs. The CDR3 sequence: CASSRNRGMQNIQYF. CDR3 sequence (DNA): TGCGCCAGCAGCCGGAACAGGGGGATGCAAAACATTCAGTACTTC.